The sequence of this T cell receptor (beta chain) was determined in a study of blood T cells in healthy people across ages. Trimming removed 8 bases at V and 5 bases at J, with 18 bases between. The CDR3 contains 14 residues. Germline assignment: CDR1 MDHEN and CDR2 SYDVKM. A second PCR of 7 to 11 cycles used a sample-barcoded 5' primer and a J-beta primer mix. TCRdb recomputed calls from the 5' RACE reads with MiXCR, one row per CDR3 protein. The sample lists 800,000 or so distinct CDR3 sequences; about half were seen once. The source material was blood. The source of this sequence is a man of 80 years or more in good health. The chain has TRBV28 and TRBJ2-5; no clear D gene. CDR3 amino acids: CASGPVYAAETQYF. CDR3 bases: TGTGCCAGCGGTCCGGTCTATGCGGCGGAGACCCAGTACTTC.